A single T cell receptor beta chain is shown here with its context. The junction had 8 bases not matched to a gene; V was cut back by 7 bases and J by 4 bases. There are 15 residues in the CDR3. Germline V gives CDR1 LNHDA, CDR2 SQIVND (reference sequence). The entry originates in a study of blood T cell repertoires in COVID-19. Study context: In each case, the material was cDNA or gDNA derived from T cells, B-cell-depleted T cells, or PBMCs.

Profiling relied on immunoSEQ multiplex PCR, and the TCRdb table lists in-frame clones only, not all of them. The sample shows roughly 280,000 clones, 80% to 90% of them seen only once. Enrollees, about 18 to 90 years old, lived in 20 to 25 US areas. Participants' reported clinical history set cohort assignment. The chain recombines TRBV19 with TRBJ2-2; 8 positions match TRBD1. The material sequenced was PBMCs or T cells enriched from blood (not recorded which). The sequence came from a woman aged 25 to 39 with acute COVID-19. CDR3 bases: TGTGCCAGTACCTCAGGGGGCGGAGGCACCGGGGAGCTGTTTTTT. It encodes CASTSGGGGTGELFF.